The entry below gives a single T cell receptor (beta chain) sequence along with its context. Its target is not known. CDR3 length: 15 residues. V shed 4 bases and J shed 0 bases, with 10 bases lying between them. Germline V lookup: CDR1 MNHNY, CDR2 SVGAGI (reference sequence). Two or more post-ART PBMC samples, plus at least one pre-ART sample, were available for each donor. Until DNA extraction, the samples held between about 1-10 million cryopreserved PBMC. This record comes from a study of long-term antiretroviral therapy in people with HIV. This was the immunoSEQ v3.0 assay at survey level. Profiled with immunoSEQ multiplex PCR; TCRdb holds only in-frame clones, not every one. Among about 24,000 clones listed, roughly 79% were seen once. Study-level results: Repertoires in HIV (unlike those of controls) had narrower CDR3 length ranges. Patients on ART gained diversity, which nonetheless stayed below transplant donor controls.

The rearrangement links TRBV6-6 to TRBJ1-5; D call uncertain. The clonotype was recovered from a woman between 18 and 29 years old with HIV. Sequenced material: unsorted PBMCs, taken at the start of antiretroviral therapy, before treatment. Here the CDR3 DNA reads TGTGCCAGCAGTTCTCCAACCGATAGCAATCAGCCCCAGCATTTT. This encodes CASSSPTDSNQPQHF.